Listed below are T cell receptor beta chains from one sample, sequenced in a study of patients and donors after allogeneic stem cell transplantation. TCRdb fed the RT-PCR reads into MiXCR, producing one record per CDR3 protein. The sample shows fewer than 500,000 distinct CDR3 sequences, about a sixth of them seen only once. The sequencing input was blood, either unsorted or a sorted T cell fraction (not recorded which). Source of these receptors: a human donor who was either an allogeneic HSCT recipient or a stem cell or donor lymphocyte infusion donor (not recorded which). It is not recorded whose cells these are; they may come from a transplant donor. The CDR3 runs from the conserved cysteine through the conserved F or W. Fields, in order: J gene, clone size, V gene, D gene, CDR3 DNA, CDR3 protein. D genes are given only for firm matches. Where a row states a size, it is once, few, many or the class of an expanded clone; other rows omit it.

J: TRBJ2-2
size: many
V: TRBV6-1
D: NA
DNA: TGTGCCTCCCGCGGAGCGAACACCGGGGAGCTGTTTTTT
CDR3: CASRGANTGELFF

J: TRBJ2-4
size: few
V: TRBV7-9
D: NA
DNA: TGTGCCAGCAGCTCCTACGACAGGGCCAAAAACATTCAGTACTTC
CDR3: CASSSYDRAKNIQYF

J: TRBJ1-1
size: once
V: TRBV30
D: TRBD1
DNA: TGTGCCTGGAGTGTAGGGACAGGGGGCGACACCACTGAAGCTTTCTTT
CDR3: CAWSVGTGGDTTEAFF

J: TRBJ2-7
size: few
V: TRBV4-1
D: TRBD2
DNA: TGCGCCAGCAGCCCCCTCCTTCGTCCGGGAGGGGGAAGGGGGCAGTACTTC
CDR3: CASSPLLRPGGGRGQYF

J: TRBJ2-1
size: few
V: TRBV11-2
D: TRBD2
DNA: TGTGCCAGCAGCTTAGCCCCGGGACTAGCGTGGATGAATGAGCAGTTCTTC
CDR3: CASSLAPGLAWMNEQFF

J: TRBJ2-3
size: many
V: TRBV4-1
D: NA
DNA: TGCGCCAGCACCTACAGGAGGGATACGCAGTATTTT
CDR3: CASTYRRDTQYF

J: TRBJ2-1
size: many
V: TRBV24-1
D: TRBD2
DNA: TGTGCCACCCGCTCTAGCGGGAGTAATGAGCAGTTCTTC
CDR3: CATRSSGSNEQFF

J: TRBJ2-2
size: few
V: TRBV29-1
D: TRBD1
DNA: TGCAGCGTTGAAATGGACAGGGGGTATTCGAACACCGGGGAGCTGTTTTTT
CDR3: CSVEMDRGYSNTGELFF

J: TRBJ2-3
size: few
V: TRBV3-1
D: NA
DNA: TGTGCCAGCAGCCAAGGGCACACGGATACGCAGTATTTT
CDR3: CASSQGHTDTQYF

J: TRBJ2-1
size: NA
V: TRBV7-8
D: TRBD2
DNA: TGTGCCAGCAGCTTAATCCTAGCGGGGCCGCCCCATAAAAACAATGAGCAGTTCTTC
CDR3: CASSLILAGPPHKNNEQFF

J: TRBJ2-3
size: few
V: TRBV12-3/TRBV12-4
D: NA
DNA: TGTGCCAGCAGCAGACTAGGTGGCACAGATACGCAGTATTTT
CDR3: CASSRLGGTDTQYF

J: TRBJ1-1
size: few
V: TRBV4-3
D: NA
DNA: TGCGCCAGCAGCCAAGAGTGGGGCTACACTGAAGCTTTCTTT
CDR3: CASSQEWGYTEAFF

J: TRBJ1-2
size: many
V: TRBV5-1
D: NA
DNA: TGCGCCAGCAGCTCGGGGGTTGGCTACACCTTC
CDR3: CASSSGVGYTF

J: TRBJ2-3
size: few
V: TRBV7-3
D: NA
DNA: TGTGCCAGCAGCTCACCGGGTTCTACGCAGTATTTT
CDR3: CASSSPGSTQYF

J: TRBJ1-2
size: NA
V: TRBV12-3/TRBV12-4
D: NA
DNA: TGTGCCAGCAGTTTGGGGGTACATGGCTACACCTTC
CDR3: CASSLGVHGYTF

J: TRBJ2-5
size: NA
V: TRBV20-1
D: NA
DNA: TGCAGCTGGGAGAGTCTGGAGACCCAGTACTTC
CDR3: CSWESLETQYF

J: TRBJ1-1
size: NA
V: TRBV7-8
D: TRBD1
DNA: TGTGCCAGCAGCCTACAGACAGGGGGCACTGAAGCTTTCTTT
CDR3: CASSLQTGGTEAFF

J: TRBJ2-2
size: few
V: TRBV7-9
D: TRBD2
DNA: TGTGCCAGCAGCCGGCCGACTAGCGGAGGGACCGGGGAGCTGTTTTTT
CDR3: CASSRPTSGGTGELFF

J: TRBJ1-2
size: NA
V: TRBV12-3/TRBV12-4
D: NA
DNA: TGTGCCAGCAGCTATAATCAGGGTTACGGCTATGGCTACACCTTC
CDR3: CASSYNQGYGYGYTF

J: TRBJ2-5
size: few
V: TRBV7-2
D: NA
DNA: TGTGCCAGCAGCCGAGACCCTCAAGAGACCCAGTACTTC
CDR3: CASSRDPQETQYF

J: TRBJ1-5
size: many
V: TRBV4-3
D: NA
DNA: TGCGCCAGCAGCCAAGTCCCGGGGCAGCCCCAGCATTTT
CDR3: CASSQVPGQPQHF

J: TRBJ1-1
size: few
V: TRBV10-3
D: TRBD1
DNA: TGTGCCATCACCCGGACAGGGGGAAGGTCTGAAGCTTTCTTT
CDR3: CAITRTGGRSEAFF

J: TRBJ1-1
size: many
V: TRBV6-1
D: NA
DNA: TGTGCCAGCAGGTCCAGTGGGTACACTGAAGCTTTCTTT
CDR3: CASRSSGYTEAFF

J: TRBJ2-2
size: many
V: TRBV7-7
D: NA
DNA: TGTGCCAGCAGCCTCACCGGGACGGCGAACACCGGGGAGCTGTTTTTT
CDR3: CASSLTGTANTGELFF

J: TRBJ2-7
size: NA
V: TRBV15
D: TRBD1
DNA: TGTGCCACCAGCAGGGGGACAGGGCAGGGGCAGTACTTC
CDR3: CATSRGTGQGQYF

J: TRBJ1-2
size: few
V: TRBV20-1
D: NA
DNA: TGCAGTGCTAGATTGGGAACTAATGGCTACACCTTC
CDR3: CSARLGTNGYTF

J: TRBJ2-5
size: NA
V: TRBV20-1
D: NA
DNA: TGCAGTGCGCCCGGGGGCAGCGGAAAGGGAGAGACCCAGTACTTC
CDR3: CSAPGGSGKGETQYF

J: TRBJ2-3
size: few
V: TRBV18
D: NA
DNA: TGTGCCAGCACACCGGACACAGATACGCAGTATTTT
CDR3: CASTPDTDTQYF

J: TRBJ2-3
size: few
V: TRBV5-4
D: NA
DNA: TGTGCCAGCAGCTTGTCAAGCCGAAGTAGCACAGATACGCAGTATTTT
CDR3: CASSLSSRSSTDTQYF

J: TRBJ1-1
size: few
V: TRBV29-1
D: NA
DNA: TGCAGCGTTGATGGCAGGGGAGGGTATGCTTTCTTT
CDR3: CSVDGRGGYAFF

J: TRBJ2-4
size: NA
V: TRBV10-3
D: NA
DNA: TGTGCCACAGGCGGAGAAATCCTAGCCAAAAACATTCAGTACTTC
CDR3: CATGGEILAKNIQYF

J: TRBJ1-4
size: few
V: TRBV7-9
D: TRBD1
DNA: TGTGCCAGCAGCTTAGCGCCTGGGACAGGGCCTAATGAAAAACTGTTTTTT
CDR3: CASSLAPGTGPNEKLFF

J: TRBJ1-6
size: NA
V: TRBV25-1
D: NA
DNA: TGTGCCAGCAGTGAATTTGGTGAGAATTCACCCCTCCACTTT
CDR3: CASSEFGENSPLHF

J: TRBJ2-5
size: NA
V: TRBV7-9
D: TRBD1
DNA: TGTGCCAGCAGCTATGGGTCCCGGGACAGGGCCCGGGAGACCCAGTACTTC
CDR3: CASSYGSRDRARETQYF

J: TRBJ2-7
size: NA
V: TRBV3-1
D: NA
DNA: TGTGCCAGCAGCCCCCGGGCCCGTTTATACCAGTACTTC
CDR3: CASSPRARLYQYF

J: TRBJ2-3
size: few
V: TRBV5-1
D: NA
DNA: TGCGCCAGCAGCTTGGTTCTCGGGGTACAAGATACGCAGTATTTT
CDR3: CASSLVLGVQDTQYF

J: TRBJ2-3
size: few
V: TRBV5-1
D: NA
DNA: TGCGCCAGCAGGGACGGCACAGATACGCAGTATTTT
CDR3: CASRDGTDTQYF

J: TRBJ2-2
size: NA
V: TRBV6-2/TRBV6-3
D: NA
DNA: TGTGCCAGCAGCTTACCGAGGGAGCTGTTTTTT
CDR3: CASSLPRELFF

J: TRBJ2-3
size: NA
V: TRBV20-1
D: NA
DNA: TGCAGTGCTGCACCCTCTAGCACAGATACGCAGTATTTT
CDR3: CSAAPSSTDTQYF

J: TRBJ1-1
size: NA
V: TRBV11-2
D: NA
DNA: TGTGCCAGCACTCAGGACACCGTGGGGGCTTTCTTT
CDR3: CASTQDTVGAFF

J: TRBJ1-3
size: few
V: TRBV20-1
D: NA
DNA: TGCAGTGCTAGAGTAATAGTCTCTGGAAACACCATATATTTT
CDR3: CSARVIVSGNTIYF

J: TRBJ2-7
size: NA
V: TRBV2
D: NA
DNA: TGTGCCAGCAACCTTAATCGTTACGAGCAGTACTTC
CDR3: CASNLNRYEQYF

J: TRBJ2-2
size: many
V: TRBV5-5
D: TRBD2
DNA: TGTGCCAGCAGCCCAACTAGCGGGGTCACCGGGGAGCTGTTTTTT
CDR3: CASSPTSGVTGELFF

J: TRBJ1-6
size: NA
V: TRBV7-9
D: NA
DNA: TGTGCCAGCACCAGCGAGAAGCTAAATTCACCCCTCCACTTT
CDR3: CASTSEKLNSPLHF

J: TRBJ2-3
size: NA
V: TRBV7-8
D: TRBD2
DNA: TGTGCCAGCAGCTTAGTGGCCGGACTAGCGGGGAACACAGATACGCAGTATTTT
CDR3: CASSLVAGLAGNTDTQYF

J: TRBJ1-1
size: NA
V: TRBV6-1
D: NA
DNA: TGTGCCAGCAACAAAGACCGGCGGACTGAAGCTTTCTTT
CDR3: CASNKDRRTEAFF

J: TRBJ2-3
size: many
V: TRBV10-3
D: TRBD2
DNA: TGTGCCATCAGTGAGTCGAGTCTAGCGGGCGGGATGGAGTATTTT
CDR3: CAISESSLAGGMEYF

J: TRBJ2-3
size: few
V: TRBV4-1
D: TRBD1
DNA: TGCGCCAGCAGTCTGACAGGGAACACAGATACGCAGTATTTT
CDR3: CASSLTGNTDTQYF

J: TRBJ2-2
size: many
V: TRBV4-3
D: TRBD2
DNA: TGCGCCAGCAGCCAAGATCGTGGTCTGGCGGGGGGTAACACCGGGGAGCTGTTTTTT
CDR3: CASSQDRGLAGGNTGELFF

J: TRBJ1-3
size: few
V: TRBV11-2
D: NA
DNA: TGTGCCAGCAGCTTAGTAGGCAGATCTCAAAACACCATATATTTT
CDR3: CASSLVGRSQNTIYF

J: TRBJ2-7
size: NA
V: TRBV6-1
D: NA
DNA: TGTGCCAGCAGCGAGTTCGGGCTCTACGAGCAGTACTTC
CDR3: CASSEFGLYEQYF

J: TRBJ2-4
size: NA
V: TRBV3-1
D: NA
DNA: TGTGCCAGCAGCCAAGAGAGTCACTTAAACATTCAGTACTTC
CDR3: CASSQESHLNIQYF

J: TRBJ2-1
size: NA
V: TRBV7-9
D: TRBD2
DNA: TGTGCCAGCAGCTACCGGGGGGGTTACAATGAGCAGTTCTTC
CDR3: CASSYRGGYNEQFF